The present TCR beta chain was sequenced within a study of blood T cell repertoires in COVID-19. Study as a whole: T cells, B-cell-depleted T cells, or PBMCs provided the cDNA or gDNA that served as material.

Only in-frame clones appear in the TCRdb table, and some are missing; sequencing was by immunoSEQ multiplex PCR. The top ten clones hold around 7% of a sample with roughly 180,000 clones, roughly 88% of them seen once. Germline CDR1 is SGHAT and CDR2 is FQNNGV. The CDR3 length is 14 residues. V lost 5 bases to trimming and J lost 2 bases, with 10 bases between them. The source of this sequence is a woman aged 40 to 50 with COVID-19, enrolled during active disease. The sample consisted of peripheral blood. V gene TRBV11-2 combines with J gene TRBJ1-5; no clear D gene. CDR3 in DNA: TGTGCCAGCAGCGTCGACTGGGGCAATCAGCCCCAGCATTTT. Translation gives CASSVDWGNQPQHF.